The 18 T cell receptor beta chains below come from one sample, sequenced in a study of T cell clones after liver transplantation (dated by TCRdb to the late 2010s). This specimen's time point label, per the study, means: pre-transplant. The library was produced with the immunoSEQ multiplex PCR assay. TCRdb holds this immuneACCESS table with in-frame rearrangements only. Some clones are missing; in checked studies, unresolved V genes explain under half, and the rest has no known cause. Across this sample there are tens of thousands of clones, with over 85% seen only once. Approximately 2.4% of the sample is taken by the ten largest. The starting material was CD4+ T cells from blood, obtained before liver transplant. The receptor set was obtained from a human donor who received a liver transplant.

The chain links TRBV7-9 to TRBJ2-7; D possibly corresponds to TRBD1 (5 bases). The CDR3 is 14 amino acids. Deletions cut 3 bases from V and 5 bases from J, with 14 bases between. Germline V gene data show CDR1 as SEHNR and CDR2 as FQNEAQ (reference sequence). CDR3 amino acids: CASSFGQGGHEQYF. CDR3 nucleotide sequence: TGTGCCAGCAGCTTCGGGCAGGGTGGCCACGAGCAGTACTTC.

The V and J genes are TRBV5-5 and TRBJ1-5; no clear D. The CDR3 runs to 15 residues. V lost 0 bases and J lost 0, with 7 bases in between. Germline CDR1 is SGHKS and CDR2 is YYEKEE (reference sequence). The CDR3, as DNA: TGTGCCAGCAGCTTGGCGATTACTAGCAATCAGCCCCAGCATTTT. This translates into CASSLAITSNQPQHF.

V is TRBV9 and J is TRBJ2-6, with D perhaps matching TRBD2 (5 bases). Germline CDR1 is SGDLS and CDR2 is YYNGEE. V lost 4 bases and J lost 2, with 19 bases in between. The CDR3 has 18 residues. The CDR3 reads CASSLGFRKGAGANVLTF. CDR3 DNA sequence: TGTGCCAGCAGCCTCGGGTTCCGCAAGGGAGCTGGGGCCAACGTCCTGACTTTC.

The chain recombines TRBV7-6 with TRBJ2-7; D not resolved. CDR3 length equals 14 residues. Germline CDR1 reads SGHVS; CDR2 reads FNYEAQ. Trimming took off 1 base at V and 1 base at J, with 8 bases between the two ends. CDR3: CASSLGGLSYEQYF. The CDR3 DNA sequence: TGTGCCAGCAGCTTAGGGGGTTTGTCCTACGAGCAGTACTTC. Together with reference TRBV7-6 and TRBJ2-7, the CDR3 gives the full variable domain: GAGVSQSPRYKVTKRGQDVALRCDPISGHVSLYWYRQALGQGPEFLTYFNYEAQQDKSGLPNDRFSAERPEGSISTLTIQRTEQRDSAMYRCASSLGGLSYEQYFGPGTRLTVT.

The CDR3 DNA reads TGTGCCAGCAGCGGACTAGCGGGGACCTACGAGCAGTACTTC. It yields the protein CASSGLAGTYEQYF. The chain joins TRBV6-5 to TRBJ2-7, with 12 nucleotides matching TRBD2. The CDR3 totals 14 residues. The germline V gene encodes CDR1 MNHEY and CDR2 SVGAGI. Unmatched junction bases numbered 2, after V lost 6 bases and J lost 2 bases.

This rearrangement joins TRBV19 to TRBJ1-5, with 7 bases that match TRBD1. Germline assignment: CDR1 LNHDA and CDR2 SQIVND (reference sequence). CDR3 length: 15 amino acids. V dropped 5 bases and J dropped 0; count of bases not matched to a gene: 4. This chain's CDR3 is CASSYTGVSNQPQHF. The CDR3 nucleotides read TGTGCCAGTAGTTATACAGGGGTTAGCAATCAGCCCCAGCATTTT.

This sequence joins TRBV7-2 and TRBJ2-5, with 8 bases identical to TRBD1. Germline V lookup: CDR1 SGHTA, CDR2 FQGNSA. Losses at the gene ends were 5 bases for V and 5 bases for J; bases not matched to a gene: 7. This CDR3 is 14 amino acids long. In DNA, the CDR3 is TGTGCCAGCAGCGTAGACAGGGGACTGGAGACCCAGTACTTC. Protein product: CASSVDRGLETQYF.

The J gene is TRBJ2-5, the V gene TRBV10-3; 13 nucleotides agree with TRBD2. This CDR3 is built from 15 residues. V was pared by 8 bases and J by 2 bases, with 5 bases of the junction left unmatched. Germline V gene sequence: CDR1 ENHRY, CDR2 SYGVKD. CDR3 residues: CAISRTSGSQETQYF. The CDR3 coding sequence is TGTGCCATCTCCCGGACTAGCGGGAGTCAAGAGACCCAGTACTTC.

The gene calls are TRBV2 and TRBJ2-3; weak D call: TRBD1 (6 bases). Germline values: CDR1 SNHLY, CDR2 FYNNEI. V lost 2 bases to trimming and J lost 2 bases, with 14 bases between them. The CDR3 length is 16 residues. CDR3 sequence: CASSELRQVDTDTQYF. CDR3 nucleotide sequence: TGTGCCAGCAGTGAATTGAGACAGGTAGACACAGATACGCAGTATTTT.

V is TRBV7-6 and J is TRBJ2-1; no reliable D call. V shed 5 bases and J shed 8 bases, with 10 bases lying between them. The CDR3 covers 12 residues. Germline V gene lookup returns CDR1 SGHVS and CDR2 FNYEAQ. CDR3 sequence reads: CASSMWRDEQFF. Here the CDR3 DNA reads TGTGCCAGCAGCATGTGGCGCGATGAGCAGTTCTTC.

The V call is TRBV5-1, the J call TRBJ2-5; TRBD2 agrees at 9 bases. J was trimmed by 3 bases and V by 0 bases; bases with no gene match: 3. Germline loops: CDR1 SGHRS, CDR2 YFSETQ. This CDR3 has 15 residues. DNA of the CDR3: TGCGCCAGCAGCTTGGTGTCTAGCGGGGAAGAGACCCAGTACTTC. This codes for CASSLVSSGEETQYF.

The chain links TRBV2 to TRBJ2-3, with 8 bases matching TRBD2. The germline gives CDR1 SNHLY, CDR2 FYNNEI. The CDR3 totals 14 residues. V lost 1 base to trimming and J lost 3 bases; unmatched junction nucleotides: 0. CDR3 coding DNA: TGTGCCAGCAGTGAAGGCGGGAGGACAGATACGCAGTATTTT. It yields the protein CASSEGGRTDTQYF.

The chain uses TRBV11-3 and TRBJ2-4; tentatively, D is TRBD1 or TRBD2 (5 bases each). Trimming removed 5 bases at V and 2 bases at J, with 13 bases between. This CDR3 contains 15 residues. Germline CDR1 SGHNT, CDR2 YENEEA. CDR3: CASSATGTTKNIQYF. CDR3 in DNA: TGTGCCAGCAGCGCCACCGGGACGACCAAAAACATTCAGTACTTC.

The J gene is TRBJ2-7, the V gene TRBV15, with a possible D match to TRBD2 (6 bases). The CDR3 is 16 amino acids. V lost 3 bases, J lost 0 bases, and 15 bases lay in between. The V gene's germline CDR1 is LNHNV and CDR2 YYDKDF (reference sequence). CDR3 in amino acids: CATSRDPGASSYEQYF. CDR3 sequence (DNA): TGTGCCACCAGCAGGGACCCGGGAGCGAGCTCCTACGAGCAGTACTTC.

The V call is TRBV9, the J call TRBJ2-1; 11 bases agree with TRBD2. This CDR3 spans 17 amino acids. V gave up 1 base and J gave up 4 bases; unmatched junction bases: 7. Germline CDR1 SGDLS, CDR2 YYNGEE. This CDR3 is CASSVTSTSGVYNEQFF. The CDR3 DNA is TGTGCCAGCAGCGTAACCTCGACTAGCGGGGTTTACAATGAGCAGTTCTTC.

The chain has TRBV25-1 and TRBJ2-1; tentatively, D is TRBD2 (5 bases). The germline gives CDR1 MGHDK, CDR2 SYGVNS. The length of the CDR3 is 14 residues. The V and J ends lost 4 bases and 6 bases respectively, with 13 bases between them. CDR3 nucleotide sequence: TGTGCCAGCAGTGGCCGCCCCGGACTCAATGAGCAGTTCTTC. Its translation is CASSGRPGLNEQFF.

The gene calls are TRBV10-3 and TRBJ2-3; TRBD1 matches 8 bases. This CDR3 comprises 16 residues. V shed 2 bases and J 5 bases; nucleotides not matched to a gene: 9. Per the germline V gene, CDR1 is ENHRY and CDR2 is SYGVKD. The CDR3 nucleotides are TGTGCCATCAGTGAGGTTAGGACAGGGATAGGAGATACGCAGTATTTT. Protein: CAISEVRTGIGDTQYF.

The chain combines TRBV5-1 with TRBJ2-5; D ambiguous. The CDR3 totals 15 residues. Per the germline V gene, CDR1 is SGHRS and CDR2 is YFSETQ. Trimming stripped 0 bases from V and 1 base from J, with 10 bases between. The DNA for the CDR3 is TGCGCCAGCAGCTTGGATCCCCCACCCCAAGAGACCCAGTACTTC. Protein: CASSLDPPPQETQYF.